A single sample gave rise to the 25 T cell receptor beta chains below, sequenced in a study of shared clonotypes between healthy human individuals. Only in-frame clones appear in the TCRdb table, and some are missing; sequencing was by immunoSEQ multiplex PCR. The sample records a few million clones, roughly 93% being singletons. The specimen was naive CD4+ T cells from PBMCs. Subset defined: CD45RA+ positively selected. These receptors all stem from a man aged 18 to 29 in good health. Some clones in this sample may be carry-over from other donors' samples.

This clone was observed a single time. This chain links TRBV29-1 with TRBJ2-5; 10 bases align to TRBD1. The CDR3 totals 14 residues. Germline V gene sequence: CDR1 SQVTM, CDR2 ANQGSEA. The V segment lost 7 bases and the J segment 5 bases; nucleotides outside the gene matches: 10. CDR3 loop: CSAGTGVLGETQYF. The CDR3 DNA reads as TGCAGCGCCGGGACAGGGGTTTTGGGGGAGACCCAGTACTTC.

V gene TRBV5-1 combines with J gene TRBJ1-4; D possibly corresponds to TRBD1 (6 bases). The CDR3 consists of 16 residues. With 3 bases removed from V and 1 base from J, the gap between germline ends came to 13 bases. The germline CDR1 and CDR2 sequences are SGHRS and YFSETQ. This chain's CDR3 is CASSSIPGETNEKLFF. CDR3 bases: TGCGCCAGCAGCTCAATTCCAGGGGAAACTAATGAAAAACTGTTTTTT.

V gene TRBV5-6 combines with J gene TRBJ1-1; D is uncertain. The CDR3 is 14 residues long. Germline V lookup: CDR1 SGHDT, CDR2 YYEEEE. Trimming pared 2 bases from V and 6 bases from J, leaving 14 bases between. CDR3 in amino acids: CASSFGGRWAEAFF. The CDR3 DNA sequence: TGTGCCAGCAGCTTTGGCGGGAGGTGGGCTGAAGCTTTCTTT.

The sample holds a few counts of this clone. V usage is TRBV29-1 and J usage is TRBJ1-1; D gene uncertain. From germline, CDR1 is SQVTM and CDR2 ANQGSEA. V was pared by 1 base and J by 6 bases, with 9 bases between. CDR3 length: 12 residues. The CDR3 loop reads CSVEGQVSEAFF. The CDR3 nucleotides are TGCAGCGTTGAAGGGCAGGTCTCTGAAGCTTTCTTT.

V is TRBV28 and J is TRBJ1-2; D unresolved. This CDR3 is 11 amino acids long. CDR1 MDHEN and CDR2 SYDVKM come from the germline V gene. Between the trimmed V and J ends, which lost 9 bases and 4 bases, there was a span of 9 bases. CDR3 loop: CASLNVYGYTF. CDR3 coding DNA: TGTGCCAGTCTGAACGTCTATGGCTACACCTTC.

V usage is TRBV7-9 and J usage is TRBJ1-4; D possibly corresponds to TRBD1 (5 bases). CDR1 is SEHNR, CDR2 FQNEAQ, per germline (reference sequence). The V and J ends lost 4 bases and 4 bases respectively, with 13 bases between them. This CDR3 spans 15 amino acids. The CDR3 coding sequence is TGTGCCAGCAGCTCCCGACAGTCTCTTAATGAAAAACTGTTTTTT. It encodes CASSSRQSLNEKLFF.

In regard to this clone: The same CDR3 arises from other DNA sequences in this sample as well. The chain couples TRBV5-1 to TRBJ2-7, with TRBD2 matching over 14 bases. Trimming cost V 0 bases and J 6 bases; bases outside gene matches: 5. Germline V gene sequence: CDR1 SGHRS, CDR2 YFSETQ. The CDR3 totals 16 residues. CDR3 nucleotide sequence: TGCGCCAGCAGCTTGGCCCCGGGACTAGCGGGAGTCGAGCAGTACTTC. Translated: CASSLAPGLAGVEQYF.

This clone showed up just once. The gene calls are TRBV20-1 and TRBJ2-7, with D possibly matching TRBD2 (5 bases). The CDR3 loop spans 11 amino acids. The germline V gene has CDR1 DFQATT and CDR2 SNEGSKA (reference sequence). V shed 7 bases and J shed 6 bases, with 13 bases lying between them. The CDR3 is CSVSDRGEQYF. DNA of the CDR3: TGCAGTGTTAGCGATCGCGGCGAGCAGTACTTC.

The V and J genes are TRBV30 and TRBJ1-3, with D possibly TRBD1 on 5 matching bases. The CDR3 sequence is 15 residues long. V was clipped by 2 bases and J by 0 bases, with 11 bases between them. Germline CDR1 is GTSNPN and CDR2 is SVGIG (reference sequence). CDR3 in amino acids: CAWSSSGSSGNTIYF. The DNA for the CDR3 is TGTGCCTGGAGTTCCTCAGGGTCCTCTGGAAACACCATATATTTT.

The chain uses TRBV2 and TRBJ2-3; D is possibly TRBD2 (6 bases). Germline V lookup: CDR1 SNHLY, CDR2 FYNNEI. The CDR3 sequence is 14 residues long. The V end lost 7 bases, the J end lost 1 base, and 12 bases lay between the germline ends. Here the CDR3 reads CASIGLQGTDTQYF. For the CDR3, the DNA is TGTGCCAGCATCGGACTACAGGGCACAGATACGCAGTATTTT.

V is TRBV15 and J is TRBJ1-2, with unresolved D. The ends were cut back, 3 bases at V and 2 bases at J, with 10 bases in the middle. Germline CDR1 is LNHNV and CDR2 is YYDKDF (reference sequence). This CDR3 has 14 residues. In DNA form, the CDR3 reads TGTGCCACCAGCAGGGACGGACTGAACTATGGCTACACCTTC. As protein: CATSRDGLNYGYTF.

The CDR3: CASSPSQGPNQPQHF. The CDR3 DNA follows: TGCGCCAGCAGCCCCTCACAGGGTCCTAATCAGCCCCAGCATTTT. This rearrangement joins TRBV5-1 to TRBJ1-5, with D perhaps matching TRBD1 (6 bases). Germline CDR1 and CDR2: SGHRS and YFSETQ. This CDR3 is built from 15 residues. V lost 4 bases to trimming and J lost 4 bases, with 15 bases between them.

The V call is TRBV10-3, the J call TRBJ1-2; D is possibly TRBD1 (6 bases). V lost 1 base and J 5 bases, leaving 8 bases between the germline ends. Germline-derived CDR1 and CDR2 are ENHRY and SYGVKD. This CDR3 spans 13 amino acids. Here the CDR3 reads CAISELGAYGYTF. In nucleotides, the CDR3 is TGTGCCATCAGTGAGTTGGGGGCTTATGGCTACACCTTC.

The chain combines TRBV7-9 with TRBJ1-2, with unresolved D. This CDR3 spans 12 amino acids. CDR1 and CDR2 (germline): SEHNR, FQNEAQ (reference sequence). Trimming stripped 5 bases from V and 0 bases from J, with 4 bases between. This CDR3 reads CASSPTNYGYTF. The CDR3 DNA follows: TGTGCCAGCAGCCCAACTAACTATGGCTACACCTTC. Supplemented by reference TRBV7-9 and TRBJ1-2, the full variable domain reads DTGVSQNPRHKITKRGQNVTFRCDPISEHNRLYWYRQTLGQGPEFLTYFQNEAQLEKSRLLSDRFSAERPKGSFSTLEIQRTEQGDSAMYLCASSPTNYGYTFGSGTRLTVV.

The chain uses TRBV5-4 and TRBJ1-2; a possible D gene is TRBD1 (6 bases). Between the trimmed V and J ends, which lost 2 bases and 2 bases, there was a span of 10 bases. This CDR3 has 14 amino acids. Germline CDR1 reads SGHNT; CDR2 reads YYREEE (reference sequence). CDR3 in amino acids: CASSFGTTNYGYTF. CDR3 nucleotides: TGTGCCAGCAGCTTCGGGACAACAAACTATGGCTACACCTTC.

This chain connects TRBV15 to TRBJ1-5, with TRBD1 as a possible D gene (5 bases). Trimming removed 1 base at V and 6 bases at J, with 13 bases between. The germline gives CDR1 LNHNV, CDR2 YYDKDF (reference sequence). The CDR3 length is 15 residues. CDR3 sequence: CATSRVGGGGQPQHF. In DNA, the CDR3 is TGTGCCACCAGCAGAGTGGGTGGGGGTGGTCAGCCCCAGCATTTT.

This clone has a handful of counts. The J gene is TRBJ2-1, the V gene TRBV5-1; possibly TRBD1 for D (8 bases). Germline CDR1 SGHRS, CDR2 YFSETQ. V lost 7 bases and J lost 9, with 23 bases in between. CDR3 size: 15 residues. CDR3 protein: CASGPREQGGGEQFF. Here the CDR3 DNA reads TGCGCCAGCGGCCCCCGTGAACAGGGGGGGGGTGAGCAGTTCTTC.

About this clone itself: Other DNA sequences within the sample encode an identical CDR3. The chain uses TRBV27 and TRBJ2-2; 8 nucleotides line up with TRBD2. V was clipped by 5 bases and J by 5 bases; unmatched bases: 4. Germline loops: CDR1 MNHEY, CDR2 SMNVEV (reference sequence). This CDR3 region has 14 residues. CDR3 coding DNA: TGTGCCAGCAGTCTCAGACTAGCGACCGGGGAGCTGTTTTTT. It specifies CASSLRLATGELFF.

The chain carries TRBV19 and TRBJ2-7; D might be TRBD2 (6 bases). Looked up from germline, CDR1 is LNHDA and CDR2 is SQIVND (reference sequence). CDR3 length: 15 amino acids. V gave up 6 bases and J gave up 5 bases, with 20 bases separating them. DNA of the CDR3: TGTGCCAGTAGCACCCCCGGAGGGGCTCGGGACGAGCAGTACTTC. It translates to CASSTPGGARDEQYF.

The genes are TRBV19 and TRBJ1-1; tentative D call: TRBD1 (5 bases). Germline V gene sequence: CDR1 LNHDA, CDR2 SQIVND (reference sequence). This CDR3 is built from 14 residues. V dropped 7 bases and J dropped 6 bases, with 18 bases sitting between them. The CDR3 loop reads CASNSRQEGAEAFF. The CDR3 bases are TGTGCCAGTAATTCGCGGCAGGAAGGGGCTGAAGCTTTCTTT.

The chain uses TRBV6-5 and TRBJ1-5; 12 bases are shared with TRBD1. Germline loops: CDR1 MNHEY, CDR2 SVGAGI. V shed 7 bases and J 6 bases; nucleotides not matched to a gene: 7. The length of the CDR3 is 15 residues. Here the CDR3 DNA reads TGTGCCAGCACCACCGGGACAGGGGGCCTTCAGCCCCAGCATTTT. Translation gives CASTTGTGGLQPQHF.

The chain couples TRBV21-1 to TRBJ1-4. TRBV21-1 is assigned pseudogene status. This CDR3 contains 16 residues. The CDR3, as DNA: TGTGCCAGCAGCCCCTGGCCGATGGCCGGGGGAGAAAAACTGTTTTTT. This gives the protein CASSPWPMAGGEKLFF.

This rearrangement joins TRBV2 to TRBJ2-2; 11 bases align to TRBD1. Germline loops: CDR1 SNHLY, CDR2 FYNNEI. The V gene end was trimmed by 4 bases and the J gene end by 6 bases; junction bases not matched to a gene: 4. The CDR3 runs to 15 residues. This CDR3 is CASSGTGGGSGELFF. The CDR3 bases are TGTGCCAGCAGTGGGACAGGGGGCGGATCCGGGGAGCTGTTTTTT.

The CDR3 here is CASSVGPYYEQYF. In nucleotides, the CDR3 is TGTGCCAGCAGTGTAGGGCCCTACTACGAGCAGTACTTC. The rearrangement joins TRBV6-1 to TRBJ2-7; no clear D gene. Germline lookup yields CDR1 MNHNS and CDR2 SASEGT. V was shortened by 4 bases and J by 3 bases, with 10 bases between the two germline ends. The CDR3 has 13 amino acids.

J is TRBJ2-4 and V is TRBV29-1; D is unresolved. The CDR3 runs to 15 residues. V was shortened by 1 base and J by 0 bases, with 10 bases between the two germline ends. Per the germline V gene, CDR1 is SQVTM and CDR2 is ANQGSEA. CDR3 residues: CSVEAGRGAKNIQYF. The CDR3 DNA is TGCAGCGTTGAAGCGGGTAGAGGAGCCAAAAACATTCAGTACTTC.